These 23 T cell receptor beta chains originate from one sample sequenced in a study of cytotoxic CD8 clonotypes in ibrutinib-treated CLL (TCRdb year 2021). The method behind the library was the immunoSEQ multiplex PCR assay. What TCRdb holds here is the immuneACCESS table cut down to in-frame rearrangements. Part of the clones is not present; checked against another copy, under half of the missing clones reflect an unresolved V gene, and the others are unexplained. The sample has roughly 250,000 clones on record, roughly 74% of them singletons. Approximately 15% of the sample is held by the ten biggest clonotypes. The time point label, as the study defines it: roughly 2 years on ibrutinib. Sequenced material: PBMCs, taken after 24 months of ibrutinib treatment. These receptors all come from a human donor with chronic lymphocytic leukemia.

The V call is TRBV7-9, the J call TRBJ1-1; no clear D gene. The CDR3 extends over 14 amino acids. The germline gives CDR1 SEHNR, CDR2 FQNEAQ (reference sequence). V was cut by 2 bases and J by 0 bases, with 7 bases left in between. The CDR3 DNA reads TGTGCCAGCAGCTTAATCCCCCTGAACACTGAAGCTTTCTTT. This encodes CASSLIPLNTEAFF.

This clone was detected only a few times. This chain joins TRBV10-3 and TRBJ2-3; 7 nucleotides agree with TRBD2. V lost 5 bases and J lost 0; bases outside the gene matches: 2. CDR3 length: 14 amino acids. Germline assignment: CDR1 ENHRY and CDR2 SYGVKD. DNA for the CDR3: TGTGCCATCAGTAGCGGGGTTAGCACAGATACGCAGTATTTT. Its translation: CAISSGVSTDTQYF.

In this sample, this clone turned up once. The chain is built from TRBV6-5 and TRBJ2-3; 9 bases align to TRBD1. Germline CDR1 and CDR2: MNHEY and SVGAGI. The CDR3 loop spans 15 amino acids. The V and J ends lost 0 bases and 6 bases, in that order; junction bases with no gene match: 4. The chain's CDR3 is CASSYSGTGFDTQYF. CDR3 in DNA: TGTGCCAGCAGTTACTCGGGGACAGGGTTCGATACGCAGTATTTT.

The CDR3 DNA is TGTGCCAGCAGCTTGGGACGCCCGGCCGGCAATCAGCCCCAGCATTTT. This gives the protein CASSLGRPAGNQPQHF. The genes are TRBV7-8 and TRBJ1-5; D might be TRBD1 (5 bases). This CDR3 contains 16 residues. Per germline, CDR1 SGHVS and CDR2 FQNEAQ. V was cut by 3 bases and J by 2 bases, with 14 bases left in between.

The V call is TRBV9, the J call TRBJ2-3; 10 nucleotides match TRBD2. Unmatched junction bases numbered 6, after V lost 3 bases and J lost 5 bases. The CDR3 consists of 15 residues. In germline, CDR1 is SGDLS, CDR2 YYNGEE. The CDR3 nucleotides are TGTGCCAGCAGCGAGGGGACTAGCGATGGAGATACGCAGTATTTT. It specifies CASSEGTSDGDTQYF.

The sample holds one count of this clone. The chain combines TRBV30 with TRBJ2-4; weak D call: TRBD1 (5 bases). Germline CDR1 and CDR2: GTSNPN and SVGIG (reference sequence). The CDR3 loop spans 15 amino acids. The V end was cut by 2 bases, the J end by 0 bases, with 11 bases between. CDR3 residues: CAWSQGSLAKNIQYF. The CDR3 coding sequence is TGTGCCTGGAGTCAGGGTTCCCTAGCCAAAAACATTCAGTACTTC. Supplemented by reference TRBV30 and TRBJ2-4, the full variable domain reads SQTIHQWPATLVQPVGSPLSLECTVEGTSNPNLYWYRQAAGRGLQLLFYSVGIGQISSEVPQNLSASRPQDRQFILSSKKLLLSDSGFYLCAWSQGSLAKNIQYFGAGTRLSVL.

The chain is built from TRBV6-5 and TRBJ2-7, with D uncertain. Germline V gene lookup returns CDR1 MNHEY and CDR2 SVGAGI. This CDR3 comprises 16 residues. Between the trimmed V and J ends, which lost 2 bases and 4 bases, there was a span of 18 bases. CDR3 DNA sequence: TGTGCCAGCAGTTACCGCCCGTGGTCGGCAAGATACGAGCAGTACTTC. It encodes CASSYRPWSARYEQYF.

This rearrangement joins TRBV30 to TRBJ1-5; D might be TRBD1 (5 bases). V was pared by 2 bases and J by 9 bases, with 20 bases between. The germline gives CDR1 GTSNPN, CDR2 SVGIG (reference sequence). CDR3 length: 15 residues. The CDR3 DNA reads as TGTGCCTGGAGTCCTCAGGGCGCGAAAGGGAGGCCCCAGCATTTT. Its protein product is CAWSPQGAKGRPQHF.

The chain combines TRBV5-1 with TRBJ2-1; D is uncertain. Germline V gene lookup returns CDR1 SGHRS and CDR2 YFSETQ. The CDR3 has 14 amino acids. Trimming shortened V by 4 bases and J by 5 bases, and 13 bases separated the two germline ends. This chain's CDR3 is CASSPGGVDNEQFF. In DNA, the CDR3 is TGCGCCAGCAGCCCGGGCGGAGTCGACAATGAGCAGTTCTTC.

The gene calls are TRBV5-1 and TRBJ2-7; TRBD2 agrees at 8 bases. This CDR3 contains 16 residues. Germline-derived CDR1 and CDR2 are SGHRS and YFSETQ. The trim removed 1 base at V and 0 bases at J, leaving 6 bases unmatched. In DNA form, the CDR3 reads TGCGCCAGCAGCTTGAATGTACTAGCGGACTCCTACGAGCAGTACTTC. It codes for CASSLNVLADSYEQYF.

This clone was observed a few times. The chain couples TRBV5-6 to TRBJ1-5; TRBD1 aligns across 9 bases. With 3 bases clipped from V and 6 bases from J, the junction kept 10 bases outside the gene matches. Germline loops: CDR1 SGHDT, CDR2 YYEEEE. The CDR3 consists of 16 residues. The CDR3, as DNA: TGTGCCAGCAGCTCTGTGGGACAGGGCGTGGGTCAGCCCCAGCATTTT. Protein sequence: CASSSVGQGVGQPQHF.

This clone was recorded once. The V gene is TRBV28, the J gene TRBJ2-3, with D perhaps matching TRBD1 (6 bases). V gave up 5 bases and J gave up 4 bases, with 16 bases separating them. Germline V gives CDR1 MDHEN, CDR2 SYDVKM. This CDR3 contains 15 residues. Here the CDR3 DNA reads TGTGCCAGCAGTGGATACAGGGATCGGCCAGATACGCAGTATTTT. Translation gives CASSGYRDRPDTQYF.

The V gene is TRBV27, the J gene TRBJ2-3; the D is unclear. Trimming took off 3 bases at V and 0 bases at J, with 13 bases between the two ends. Germline loops: CDR1 MNHEY, CDR2 SMNVEV (reference sequence). This CDR3 is built from 16 residues. CDR3 DNA: TGTGCCAGCAGTTTCACGCTTTTCCCTAGCACAGATACGCAGTATTTT. As protein: CASSFTLFPSTDTQYF.

The rearrangement joins TRBV4-1 to TRBJ2-5, with a possible D match to TRBD1 (6 bases). The CDR3 length is 13 residues. The V gene lost 0 bases and the J gene lost 5 bases, with 7 bases spanning the gap. Germline V gene data show CDR1 as MGHRA and CDR2 as YSYEKL. This CDR3 reads CASSQDQGETQYF. In DNA form, the CDR3 reads TGCGCCAGCAGCCAAGATCAGGGGGAGACCCAGTACTTC.

V and J are TRBV9 and TRBJ2-5; D unclear. The germline V gene encodes CDR1 SGDLS and CDR2 YYNGEE. Trimming left V 0 bases short and J 3 bases short, with 6 bases between. The CDR3 runs to 13 residues. The CDR3 loop is CASSVGQKETQYF. CDR3 in DNA: TGTGCCAGCAGCGTAGGACAAAAAGAGACCCAGTACTTC.

CDR3 in amino acids: CASSLPGQRSGDEKLFF. Here the CDR3 DNA reads TGCGCCAGCAGCTTACCGGGACAGAGGTCCGGTGATGAAAAACTGTTTTTT. The chain has TRBV5-1 and TRBJ1-4; 7 bases line up with TRBD1. The trim removed 2 bases at V and 6 bases at J, leaving 13 bases unmatched. The CDR3 totals 17 residues. Germline V lookup: CDR1 SGHRS, CDR2 YFSETQ.

This clone was seen a single time. This chain joins TRBV9 and TRBJ2-1, with D perhaps matching TRBD1 (6 bases). V lost 0 bases and J lost 5, with 12 bases in between. Germline V gene data show CDR1 as SGDLS and CDR2 as YYNGEE. The CDR3 is 15 amino acids. The CDR3 nucleotides read TGTGCCAGCAGCGTAGACTCACAGGGAAACAATGAGCAGTTCTTC. Its protein product is CASSVDSQGNNEQFF. Full variable domain (outside the CDR3, taken from reference TRBV9 and TRBJ2-1): DSGVTQTPKHLITATGQRVTLRCSPRSGDLSVYWYQQSLDQGLQFLIQYYNGEERAKGNILERFSAQQFPDLHSELNLSSLELGDSALYFCASSVDSQGNNEQFFGPGTRLTVL.

This clone was observed a single time. V gene TRBV27 combines with J gene TRBJ2-7; D is ambiguous. CDR3 length: 13 residues. CDR1 and CDR2 (germline): MNHEY, SMNVEV (reference sequence). V was shortened by 0 bases and J by 5 bases, with 8 bases between the two germline ends. The CDR3 protein is CASSLSLYDEQYF. CDR3 coding DNA: TGTGCCAGCAGTTTATCCCTTTACGACGAGCAGTACTTC.

The chain is built from TRBV6-6 and TRBJ2-7; 9 bases align to TRBD2. Germline trimming cut 5 bases from V and 3 bases from J; bases unmatched to any gene: 5. The CDR3 runs 14 residues. CDR1 is MNHNY, CDR2 SVGAGI, per germline (reference sequence). CDR3 sequence (DNA): TGTGCCAGCAGTCCTAGCGGGACGTTCTACGAGCAGTACTTC. Residues: CASSPSGTFYEQYF.

The rearrangement uses TRBV28 and TRBJ1-1; D remains ambiguous. Trimming removed 5 bases from V and 5 bases from J, with 21 bases in between. The CDR3 runs to 16 residues. Germline assignment: CDR1 MDHEN and CDR2 SYDVKM. Written as DNA, the CDR3 is TGTGCCAGCAGTGCCACCCCGGAGTTTCGGATAACTGAAGCTTTCTTT. Translated, it gives CASSATPEFRITEAFF. The variable domain in full, completed from reference TRBV28 and TRBJ1-1, reads DVKVTQSSRYLVKRTGEKVFLECVQDMDHENMFWYRQDPGLGLRLIYFSYDVKMKEKGDIPEGYSVSREKKERFSLILESASTNQTSMYLCASSATPEFRITEAFFGQGTRLTVV.

The chain couples TRBV27 to TRBJ2-7; 9 bases are a match to TRBD2. Germline V gives CDR1 MNHEY, CDR2 SMNVEV (reference sequence). V gave up 7 bases and J gave up 3 bases; unmatched junction bases: 10. The CDR3 loop spans 15 amino acids. The CDR3 DNA follows: TGTGCCAGCAAACCGCTAGCGGGACTGGGCTACGAGCAGTACTTC. This gives the protein CASKPLAGLGYEQYF.

The V gene is TRBV6-5, the J gene TRBJ2-7; 7 nucleotides align to TRBD1. Germline assignment: CDR1 MNHEY and CDR2 SVGAGI. The V and J ends lost 6 bases and 6 bases, in that order; junction bases with no gene match: 11. There are 14 residues in the CDR3. CDR3 DNA: TGTGCCAGCAGGAGACAGGGCTTGTTCCCCGAGCAGTACTTC. It codes for CASRRQGLFPEQYF.

The rearrangement uses TRBV19 and TRBJ1-3; D is uncertain. The CDR3 contains 14 residues. Deletions cut 5 bases from V and 3 bases from J, with 11 bases between. CDR1 is LNHDA, CDR2 SQIVND, per germline (reference sequence). The CDR3 region is CASSPSSDGNTIYF. The CDR3 nucleotides are TGTGCCAGTAGTCCTTCATCGGATGGAAACACCATATATTTT. Filled out from reference TRBV19 and TRBJ1-3, the complete variable domain reads DGGITQSPKYLFRKEGQNVTLSCEQNLNHDAMYWYRQDPGQGLRLIYYSQIVNDFQKGDIAEGYSVSREKKESFPLTVTSAQKNPTAFYLCASSPSSDGNTIYFGEGSWLTVV.